This entry concerns a single T cell receptor (beta chain). The table came from immunoSEQ multiplex PCR; TCRdb's copy has only in-frame clones and leaves some out. The sample has some 95,000 clones; around 90% are singletons. This record comes from a study of control samples from healthy donors and cancer patients. With 7 bases removed from V and 4 bases from J, the gap between germline ends came to 5 bases. The CDR3 is 11 amino acids. Germline V gene sequence: CDR1 SGDLS, CDR2 YYNGEE. The genes are TRBV9 and TRBJ2-2; no clear D gene. The sample consisted of blood. The receptor comes from a man aged 30 to 45 in good health. CDR3 coding DNA: TGTGCCAGCGGGGTCACCGGGGAGCTGTTTTTT. This sequence encodes CASGVTGELFF.